The entry below describes one T cell receptor beta chain. The target antigen is unknown. This specimen belongs to a study of glioma-infiltrating T cells after dendritic cell vaccination. Study-level results: No direct clonality-survival link was found; a diverse polyclonal response may matter.

The method was immunoSEQ multiplex PCR; TCRdb's version includes in-frame clones alone and lacks a portion of them. The table has roughly 100,000 clones, approximately 80% seen once; the top ten hold about 12%. Sequencing was performed on blood, taken before dendritic cell vaccination. The sequence came from a human donor with glioblastoma.

The CDR3 bases are TGCGCCAGCAGTAGCGGGGCCAACAATGAGCAGTTCTTC. Its translation: CASSSGANNEQFF. The chain recombines TRBV5-1 with TRBJ2-1; 8 bases align to TRBD2. Per germline, CDR1 SGHRS and CDR2 YFSETQ. Trimming took 5 bases from V and 5 from J; bases not matched to a gene: 3. This CDR3 has 13 residues.